One TCR beta chain is described in this entry. Original handling: The authors estimated nucleated cell counts from reference gene primer amplification. Data came from immunoSEQ multiplex PCR; TCRdb stores just in-frame clones and leaves some out. That table supplies the V and J calls and clone size; D and trimming were determined from the DNA. The data contain approximately 400,000 clones, approximately 88% of them singletons. These data are taken from a study of blood T cell repertoires in COVID-19. Overall study context: PBMCs, B-cell-depleted T cells, or T cells provided the cDNA or gDNA that made up the material.

Seattle-derived patients entered the study during active infection and were followed longitudinally. The CDR3 is 16 amino acids. Trimming cost V 2 bases and J 3 bases; bases outside gene matches: 8. The germline V gene encodes CDR1 MNHEY and CDR2 SVGAGI. J is TRBJ1-2 and V is TRBV6-5; the match to TRBD1 covers 8 bases. The sequence derives from a woman in her 50s with COVID-19, enrolled during active disease. The sample consisted of peripheral blood. This CDR3 is CASSYLTDRVDYGYTF. The CDR3, as DNA: TGTGCCAGCAGTTACCTCACGGACAGGGTTGACTATGGCTACACCTTC.